This TCR beta chain was retrieved from a study of T-cell reconstitution after alpha-beta-depleted transplantation in children. The study, taken as a whole, reports: The study reportedly traced alpha-beta T cells about two months after transplant to several hundred expanded graft clones. Hyperexpanded clones declined; after one year, newly produced T cells mostly supplied diversity.

In germline, CDR1 is SQVTM, CDR2 ANQGSEA. V lost 7 bases, J lost 0 bases, and 12 bases lay in between. The length of the CDR3 is 14 residues. This clonotype was seen repeatedly, ten times or more. Its antigen is as yet unknown. For TCRbeta, the library was prepared with unique molecular identifiers. MiXCR, run by TCRdb on the PCR reads, gives a single entry per CDR3 protein. The data contain 600,000 to 700,000 distinct CDR3 sequences, around 12% of them singletons. The origin of this receptor is a girl aged 2 to 9 with congenital amegakaryocytic thrombocytopenia, due to receive a stem cell transplant. This chain joins TRBV29-1 and TRBJ2-2; D remains unclear. Material: PBMCs, obtained before TCRalphabeta/CD19-depleted stem cell transplant. The CDR3 DNA is TGCAGCGCCTGGCTGGACGCGAACACCGGGGAGCTGTTTTTT. This codes for CSAWLDANTGELFF.